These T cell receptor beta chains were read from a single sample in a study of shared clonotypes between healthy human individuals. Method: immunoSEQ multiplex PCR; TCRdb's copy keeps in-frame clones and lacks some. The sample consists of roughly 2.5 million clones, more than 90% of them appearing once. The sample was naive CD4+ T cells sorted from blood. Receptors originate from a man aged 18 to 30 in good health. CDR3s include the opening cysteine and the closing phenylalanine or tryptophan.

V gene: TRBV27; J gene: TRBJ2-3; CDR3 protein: CASSLLASGRFTDTQYF
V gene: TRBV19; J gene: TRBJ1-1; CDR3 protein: CASSPTVNLNTEAFF
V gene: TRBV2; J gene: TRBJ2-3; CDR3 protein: CASSEVGTVDTQYF
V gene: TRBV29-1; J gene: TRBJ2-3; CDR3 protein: CSVGAGGTDTQYF
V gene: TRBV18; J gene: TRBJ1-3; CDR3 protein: CASSPPGRTGNTIYF
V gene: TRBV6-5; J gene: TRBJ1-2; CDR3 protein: CASSFSQGARHGYTF
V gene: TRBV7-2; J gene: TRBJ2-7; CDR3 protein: CASSSNGGLTYEQYF
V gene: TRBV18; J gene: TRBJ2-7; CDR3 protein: CASSISGTSGYEQYF
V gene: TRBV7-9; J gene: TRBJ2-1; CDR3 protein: CASSLGQGASNEQFF
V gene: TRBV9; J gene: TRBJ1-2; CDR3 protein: CASSAQPDGGTYYGYTF
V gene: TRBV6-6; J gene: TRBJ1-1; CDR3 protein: CASTRTDIHTEAFF
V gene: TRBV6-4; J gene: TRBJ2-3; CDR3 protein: CASSDVAGGFTDTQYF
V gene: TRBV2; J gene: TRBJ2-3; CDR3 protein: CASTGQEGDTQYF
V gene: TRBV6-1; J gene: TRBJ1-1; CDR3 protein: CASLYDGNTEAFF
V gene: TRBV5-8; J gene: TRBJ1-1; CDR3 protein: CASSRLRGGGWNTEAFF
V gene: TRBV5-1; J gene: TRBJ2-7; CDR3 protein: CASSHAVLVSSYEQYF
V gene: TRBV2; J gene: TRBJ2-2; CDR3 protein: CASSDHTGELFF
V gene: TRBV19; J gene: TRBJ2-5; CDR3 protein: CASSIGLAGAETQYF
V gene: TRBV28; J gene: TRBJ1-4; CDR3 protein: CASRSRQGWKLFF
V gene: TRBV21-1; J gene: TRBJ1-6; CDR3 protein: CASSKAGVGNSPLHF
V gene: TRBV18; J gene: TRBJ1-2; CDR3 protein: CASSPPAYQMNGYTF
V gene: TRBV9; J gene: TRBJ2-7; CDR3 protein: CASSLGLAGSSYEQYF
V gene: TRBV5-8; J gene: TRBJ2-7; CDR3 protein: CASSSNWGSTGKYYEQYF
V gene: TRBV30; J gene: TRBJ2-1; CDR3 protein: CAWSAPPRLSSYNEQFF
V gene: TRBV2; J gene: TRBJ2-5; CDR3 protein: CASSEALAGGQETQYF
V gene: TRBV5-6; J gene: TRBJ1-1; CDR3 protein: CASSFQIGTEAFF
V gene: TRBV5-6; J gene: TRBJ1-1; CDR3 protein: CASSPGVGTEAFF
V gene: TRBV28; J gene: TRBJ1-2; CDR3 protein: CASTSAGFYGYTF
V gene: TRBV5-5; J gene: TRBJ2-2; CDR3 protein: CASSLTQPRELFF
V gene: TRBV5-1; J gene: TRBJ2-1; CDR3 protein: CASSLETTSGNEQFF
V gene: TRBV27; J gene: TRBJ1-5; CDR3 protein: CASSSVGQPQHF
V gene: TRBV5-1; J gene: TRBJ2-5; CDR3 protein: CASSFTSGTQETQYF